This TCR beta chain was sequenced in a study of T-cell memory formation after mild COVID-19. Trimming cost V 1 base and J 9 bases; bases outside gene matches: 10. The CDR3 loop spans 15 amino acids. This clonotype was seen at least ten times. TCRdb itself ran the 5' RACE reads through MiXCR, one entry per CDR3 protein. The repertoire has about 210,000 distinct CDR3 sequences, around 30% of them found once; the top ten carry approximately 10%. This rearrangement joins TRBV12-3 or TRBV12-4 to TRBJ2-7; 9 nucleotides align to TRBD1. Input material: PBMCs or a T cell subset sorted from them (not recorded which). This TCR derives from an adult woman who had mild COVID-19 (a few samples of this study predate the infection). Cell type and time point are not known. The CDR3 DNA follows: TGTGCCAGCAGTTTAGGGGGGGACAGGGCCCGTCGGCAGTACTTC. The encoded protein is CASSLGGDRARRQYF.